These T cell receptor beta chains were read from a single sample in a study of cytomegalovirus exposure and HLA in healthy donors. Produced via immunoSEQ multiplex PCR; TCRdb's table is partial and in-frame only. The sample includes over 150,000 clones, more than 60% seen only once; the top ten take 4.3%. Sequencing was carried out using PBMCs. All receptors derive from a middle-aged man in good health and CMV-seronegative. Each CDR3 is given with its conserved first and last residue. Fields, in order: CDR3 DNA, CDR3 protein, clone size, D gene, V gene, J gene. A D gene is named only where the DNA matches it firmly. A row's size may be missing; if present it is once, few, many or a size class.

DNA: TGTGCCAGCAGCTTTGGGAGGGACAGGGGGCCAGATACGCAGTATTTT
CDR3: CASSFGRDRGPDTQYF
size: .
D: TRBD1
V: TRBV11-2
J: TRBJ2-3

DNA: TGTGCCAGCAGCGCCACCCCGGAAGGCAGGGGAGATGGCTACACCTTC
CDR3: CASSATPEGRGDGYTF
size: .
D: .
V: TRBV2
J: TRBJ1-2

DNA: TGTGCCAGCAGCTTCCGACAGTTGAACACTGAAGCTTTCTTT
CDR3: CASSFRQLNTEAFF
size: .
D: .
V: TRBV5-4
J: TRBJ1-1

DNA: TGTGCCAGCAGCCCGGGACTAGCAGTGAACACAGATACGCAGTATTTT
CDR3: CASSPGLAVNTDTQYF
size: .
D: TRBD2
V: TRBV14
J: TRBJ2-3

DNA: TGTGCCAGAAGAACCGGGACAGGGGACAATGAGCAGTTCTTC
CDR3: CARRTGTGDNEQFF
size: few
D: TRBD1
V: TRBV2
J: TRBJ2-1

DNA: TGTGCCAGCAGAGGACAGGGGGCGGACGCTTTCTTT
CDR3: CASRGQGADAFF
size: few
D: TRBD1
V: TRBV6-5
J: TRBJ1-1

DNA: TGTGCCAGCAGCCTTAACATGGGCCCGAGTCAGCCCCAGCATTTT
CDR3: CASSLNMGPSQPQHF
size: .
D: .
V: TRBV7-8
J: TRBJ1-5

DNA: TGTGCCAGCAGTCTAAGGCAGTATTACAGGGAGCGTGAGCAGTTCTTC
CDR3: CASSLRQYYREREQFF
size: .
D: .
V: TRBV28
J: TRBJ2-1

DNA: TGTGCCAGCCTAATAGGACAGGTCGTCGCTGAAGCTTTCTTT
CDR3: CASLIGQVVAEAFF
size: few
D: TRBD1
V: TRBV7-9
J: TRBJ1-1

DNA: TGTGCCAGCAGCCTCGGGGGGGATTCACCCCTCCACTTT
CDR3: CASSLGGDSPLHF
size: .
D: .
V: TRBV7-8
J: TRBJ1-6

DNA: TGCGCCAGCAGCTTCCGGGATAAAGCTTTCTTT
CDR3: CASSFRDKAFF
size: few
D: .
V: TRBV5-1
J: TRBJ1-1

DNA: TGTGCCAGCAGGGATGTGGGGGGGGGATCCGGGGAGCTGTTTTTT
CDR3: CASRDVGGGSGELFF
size: .
D: TRBD2
V: TRBV27
J: TRBJ2-2

DNA: TGCAGCGTTCGGACAGGGGTAGAGACCCAGTACTTC
CDR3: CSVRTGVETQYF
size: .
D: TRBD1
V: TRBV29-1
J: TRBJ2-5

DNA: TGTGCCAGCAGCAAAGGGACTAGCGGGGGGCCAGGCACAGATACGCAGTATTTT
CDR3: CASSKGTSGGPGTDTQYF
size: .
D: TRBD2
V: TRBV7-9
J: TRBJ2-3

DNA: TGTGCCAGCAGCGTAGGCGGGACAGGGGTAACCCACGAGCAGTACTTC
CDR3: CASSVGGTGVTHEQYF
size: few
D: TRBD1
V: TRBV9
J: TRBJ2-7

DNA: TGCGCCAGCAGCGCCGGGGACAGGGGGATGAACACTGAAGCTTTCTTT
CDR3: CASSAGDRGMNTEAFF
size: .
D: TRBD1
V: TRBV5-1
J: TRBJ1-1

DNA: TGTGCCAGCTCACCCCCGGGACTAGCGGGGGAGTTCTTC
CDR3: CASSPPGLAGEFF
size: .
D: TRBD2
V: TRBV18
J: TRBJ2-1

DNA: TGTGCCAGCAGCTCTGGCGGGGGCTTCTACGAGCAGCAGTACTTC
CDR3: CASSSGGGFYEQQYF
size: few
D: .
V: TRBV5-4
J: TRBJ2-7

DNA: TGCGCCAGCAGTCCGACAGGGTTGGGTAATTCACCCCTCCACTTT
CDR3: CASSPTGLGNSPLHF
size: .
D: TRBD1
V: TRBV5-1
J: TRBJ1-6

DNA: TGTGCCAGCAGCCCGAACAAGTTGGAGACCCAGTACTTC
CDR3: CASSPNKLETQYF
size: .
D: .
V: TRBV7-2
J: TRBJ2-5

DNA: TGCGCCAGCAGCTTACAGGGGTCCAGCACAGATACGCAGTATTTT
CDR3: CASSLQGSSTDTQYF
size: .
D: TRBD1
V: TRBV5-1
J: TRBJ2-3

DNA: TGTGCCAGCAGCTTGGCCGCGGGATTGGTTACTGAAGCTTTCTTT
CDR3: CASSLAAGLVTEAFF
size: .
D: .
V: TRBV5-4
J: TRBJ1-1

DNA: TGTGCCAGCAGTCCCACCCCGGCAACTAATGAAAAACTGTTTTTT
CDR3: CASSPTPATNEKLFF
size: .
D: .
V: TRBV6-5
J: TRBJ1-4

DNA: TGTGCCAGTACCAAGGGGGGGTCTATCCACGAGCAGTACTTC
CDR3: CASTKGGSIHEQYF
size: .
D: .
V: TRBV9
J: TRBJ2-7

DNA: TGTGCCAGCAGCTTATTCCCCCCAAACAATGAGCAGTTCTTC
CDR3: CASSLFPPNNEQFF
size: .
D: .
V: TRBV7-2
J: TRBJ2-1

DNA: TGCGCCAGCAGCTTGGTAGTCGCCAGGGGGCTCAATGAGCAGTTCTTC
CDR3: CASSLVVARGLNEQFF
size: .
D: TRBD1
V: TRBV5-1
J: TRBJ2-1

DNA: TGTGCCAGCACCCATACCCCAGGGGTGGTGCCGAATGAGCAGTTCTTC
CDR3: CASTHTPGVVPNEQFF
size: .
D: .
V: TRBV7-9
J: TRBJ2-1

DNA: TGTGCCAGCAGCTTAATAGGGTCGACAGACTACGAGCAGTACTTC
CDR3: CASSLIGSTDYEQYF
size: .
D: .
V: TRBV7-9
J: TRBJ2-7

DNA: TGTGCCAGCAGCTCCGACAGTTCAGGGCTCTACGAGCAGTACTTC
CDR3: CASSSDSSGLYEQYF
size: .
D: .
V: TRBV9
J: TRBJ2-7

DNA: TGCGCCAGCAGTGAGGGTAGGGGGGGTGAAAAACTGTTTTTT
CDR3: CASSEGRGGEKLFF
size: few
D: .
V: TRBV10-2
J: TRBJ1-4

DNA: TGTGCCAGCAGCTTACTCTACACAGATACGCAGTATTTT
CDR3: CASSLLYTDTQYF
size: .
D: .
V: TRBV7-3
J: TRBJ2-3

DNA: TGTGCCATCACTGCCCAACTCGGCGGATCACCCCTCCACTTT
CDR3: CAITAQLGGSPLHF
size: .
D: .
V: TRBV10-3
J: TRBJ1-6

DNA: TGCGCCAGCAGCCAGGGACACCGCGAGCAGTACTTC
CDR3: CASSQGHREQYF
size: .
D: .
V: TRBV5-1
J: TRBJ2-7

DNA: TGTGCCAGCAGCTCCGCCGGACCCCTCCACTTT
CDR3: CASSSAGPLHF
size: .
D: .
V: TRBV27
J: TRBJ1-6

DNA: TGTGCCAGTAGTATTGGGACAGGTCGAAGCAATCAGCCCCAGCATTTT
CDR3: CASSIGTGRSNQPQHF
size: .
D: TRBD1
V: TRBV19
J: TRBJ1-5

DNA: TGTGCCAGCACTTTAGGGGGATATCGTGGGGATACGCAGTACTTC
CDR3: CASTLGGYRGDTQYF
size: .
D: .
V: TRBV9
J: TRBJ2-7

DNA: TGTGCCTCCTCCGCGACTAGCGGGGGCGGGGAGACCCAGTACTTC
CDR3: CASSATSGGGETQYF
size: .
D: TRBD2
V: TRBV6-1
J: TRBJ2-5

DNA: TGTGCCAGCAGTACACCGGGACTTCGCGAGCAGTACTTC
CDR3: CASSTPGLREQYF
size: .
D: .
V: TRBV27
J: TRBJ2-7

DNA: TGTGCTAGCAGCTCTCCGACAGGCTCCTTGAACACCGGGGAGCTGTTTTTT
CDR3: CASSSPTGSLNTGELFF
size: .
D: .
V: TRBV7-7
J: TRBJ2-2

DNA: TGCGCCAGCAGCTTTGGACAGCCCGCAGTGTACGAGCAGTACTTC
CDR3: CASSFGQPAVYEQYF
size: .
D: .
V: TRBV5-1
J: TRBJ2-7

DNA: TGTGCCAGCAGCCCAGGGACAGGGGTATACGAGCAGTACTTC
CDR3: CASSPGTGVYEQYF
size: .
D: TRBD1
V: TRBV5-6
J: TRBJ2-7

DNA: TGTGCCAGCAGTTTTGGCCCCGGACAGGGGGCTAGGAACACTGAAGCTTTCTTT
CDR3: CASSFGPGQGARNTEAFF
size: few
D: TRBD1
V: TRBV27
J: TRBJ1-1

DNA: TGTGCCAGCAGATCGGACAGGGTGGTGCCCTACGAGCAGTACTTC
CDR3: CASRSDRVVPYEQYF
size: .
D: TRBD1
V: TRBV11-2
J: TRBJ2-7

DNA: TGTGCCAGCAGCGCGGACAGGAAATCTTTCAATGAGCAGTTCTTC
CDR3: CASSADRKSFNEQFF
size: .
D: TRBD1
V: TRBV6-4
J: TRBJ2-1

DNA: TGTGCCAGCAGCGTACTAGGAAACCGACAGGCCTACGAGCAGTACTTC
CDR3: CASSVLGNRQAYEQYF
size: .
D: .
V: TRBV7-2
J: TRBJ2-7

DNA: TGTGCCAGCAGTTTAACGGGGGTCGGTGAAGCTTTCTTT
CDR3: CASSLTGVGEAFF
size: .
D: .
V: TRBV28
J: TRBJ1-1

DNA: TGTGCCAGCACCCCCGTGGCAGGGTCCTATTCCGAGCAGTACTTC
CDR3: CASTPVAGSYSEQYF
size: .
D: .
V: TRBV27
J: TRBJ2-7

DNA: TGTGCCAGCAGCTTCCGTCAGGGGGCAGTTAATTCACCCCTCCACTTT
CDR3: CASSFRQGAVNSPLHF
size: .
D: TRBD1
V: TRBV5-4
J: TRBJ1-6

DNA: TGTGCCAGCAGTCCAGAGGAGGGGCGGACTGAAGCTTTCTTT
CDR3: CASSPEEGRTEAFF
size: .
D: .
V: TRBV6-4
J: TRBJ1-1

DNA: TGTGCCATCAACAGGACGAATGAAAAACTGTTTTTT
CDR3: CAINRTNEKLFF
size: .
D: .
V: TRBV10-3
J: TRBJ1-4

DNA: TGTGCCTGGAGGAACACGGGGACCTACGAGCAGTACTTC
CDR3: CAWRNTGTYEQYF
size: .
D: .
V: TRBV30
J: TRBJ2-7

DNA: TGTGCCAGCAGTGCCGTCCTGGGGCGGGGGTCCGATGAGCAGTTCTTC
CDR3: CASSAVLGRGSDEQFF
size: .
D: TRBD2
V: TRBV6-1
J: TRBJ2-1

DNA: TGCGCCAGCAGCCAAGATCGGGCTAATGAAAAACTGTTTTTT
CDR3: CASSQDRANEKLFF
size: .
D: .
V: TRBV4-1
J: TRBJ1-4

DNA: TGTGCCAGCAGCTTATCTAGCCTGCCCTACGAGCAGTACTTC
CDR3: CASSLSSLPYEQYF
size: .
D: .
V: TRBV7-2
J: TRBJ2-7

DNA: TGTGCTAGTGGTGGGACAGGGTCGGTAACTGAAGCTTTCTTT
CDR3: CASGGTGSVTEAFF
size: few
D: TRBD1
V: TRBV12-5
J: TRBJ1-1

DNA: TGTGCCAGCAGCGGATGGGACAGGGGCTACGAGCAGTACTTC
CDR3: CASSGWDRGYEQYF
size: few
D: TRBD1
V: TRBV5-4
J: TRBJ2-7

DNA: TGTGCCACCAGCCGGGGAAGGGACTATTCACCCCTCCACTTT
CDR3: CATSRGRDYSPLHF
size: .
D: .
V: TRBV15
J: TRBJ1-6

DNA: TGTGCCAGCAGTTCACCAGGGGCCGAGCAGTACTTC
CDR3: CASSSPGAEQYF
size: .
D: .
V: TRBV27
J: TRBJ2-7

DNA: TGTGCCTGGGACCGTGGGACAGGGGGTAAGAGTGGCAATCAGCCCCAGCATTTT
CDR3: CAWDRGTGGKSGNQPQHF
size: once
D: TRBD1
V: TRBV30
J: TRBJ1-5